These T cell receptor beta chains were read from a single sample in a study of blood T cell repertoires in COVID-19. Sequencing was performed with immunoSEQ multiplex PCR; in TCRdb, only in-frame clones are kept and a portion is missing. The data show about 87,000 clones, about 85% seen once. Material for sequencing was peripheral blood. The receptors shown here come from an elderly woman with COVID-19, enrolled during active disease. The CDR3 runs from the conserved cysteine through the conserved F or W. Fields, in order: J gene, V gene, CDR3 protein.

TRBJ2-7,TRBV7-2,CASSLSGRHEQYF
TRBJ2-5,TRBV19,CASSIDLRVGTQYF
TRBJ2-2,TRBV19,CASSTSTGELFF
TRBJ1-3,TRBV28,CASSFRDGGWSGNTIYF
TRBJ1-5,TRBV10-3,CAISLLTVSNQPQHF
TRBJ2-1,TRBV18,CASSPQQGGYNEQFF
TRBJ2-1,TRBV9,CASSPRSYNEQFF
TRBJ2-3,TRBV3-1/TRBV3-2,CASSQVPSGGGDTQYF
TRBJ2-7,TRBV7-8,CASSFWGHSYEQYF
TRBJ2-3,TRBV5-4,CASSQGRLTDTQYF
TRBJ1-3,TRBV6-5,CASRRTVSGNTIYF
TRBJ2-5,TRBV7-2,CASSLALAGQETQYF
TRBJ2-3,TRBV5-1,CASTRALGAGDRTDTQYF
TRBJ2-2,TRBV12-3/TRBV12-4,CASSSSYNGELFF
TRBJ2-2,TRBV5-1,CASSLGVAGGNTGELFF
TRBJ2-6,TRBV30,CAGTVPGANVLTF
TRBJ1-4,TRBV24-1,CATSDLLHWDFLEKLFF
TRBJ2-1,TRBV18,CASSPIGRDNEQFF
TRBJ2-7,TRBV28,CASQGAIYEQYF
TRBJ2-5,TRBV18,CASSPDIGWETQYF
TRBJ1-2,TRBV28,CASCTGGGNYGYTF
TRBJ1-2,TRBV24-1,CATSPGQNYGYTF
TRBJ2-3,TRBV30,CAWASGSTDTQYF
TRBJ1-4,TRBV6-6,CASSPPRWVGEKLFF
TRBJ1-4,TRBV7-3,CASSLMGGVAEKLFF
TRBJ1-2,TRBV15,CATSRGQGEGYTF
TRBJ2-7,TRBV29-1,CSADQGADEQYF
TRBJ2-6,TRBV4-1,CASSHAGQGPFVLTF
TRBJ2-7,TRBV28,CASRKRDRYYEQYF
TRBJ1-1,TRBV7-9,CASSALRENTEAFF
TRBJ2-5,TRBV5-4,CASSLVLAGEETQYF
TRBJ2-7,TRBV18,CASSPGTGTYEQYF
TRBJ1-5,TRBV7-2,CASSLAPRDQPQHF
TRBJ1-6,TRBV14,CASSRLGQAYNSPLHF
TRBJ1-1,TRBV5-1,CASSSLTGADTEAFF
TRBJ2-7,TRBV4-2,CASSQDGGGYNEQYF
TRBJ2-3,TRBV6-2/TRBV6-3,CASSYVSRDTQYF
TRBJ2-1,TRBV9,CASSVANWGDEQFF
TRBJ2-5,TRBV14,CASSQGLRPVVETQYF
TRBJ1-3,TRBV7-2,CASSPRQGGNTIYF
TRBJ2-7,TRBV27,CASSPPGLAVRYEQYF
TRBJ2-2,TRBV18,CASSPNGVTGELFF
TRBJ2-1,TRBV19,CASSIGTSGYNEQFF